The present T cell receptor (beta chain) was sequenced within a study of preoperative IRX-2 immunotherapy in early breast cancer. Germline V lookup: CDR1 MGHDK, CDR2 SYGVNS. The CDR3 has 15 amino acids. The V and J ends lost 4 bases and 1 base respectively, with 11 bases between them. The sample's treatment: preoperative locoregional IRX-2 cytokine immunotherapy. Patients received preoperative, locoregional IRX-2 cytokine immunotherapy in a phase Ib study. This clone was recorded only once. The protocol was immunoSEQ multiplex PCR, while the TCRdb copy is restricted to in-frame clones and leaves out a portion. The table lists some 920 clones, 80% to 85% of them singletons.

The material was tumor tissue, obtained before IRX-2 immunotherapy. The V call is TRBV25-1, the J call TRBJ1-3, with D possibly being TRBD1 (5 bases). The receptor's source is a human donor with breast cancer. CDR3 nucleotide sequence: TGTGCCAGCAGTGTGCCAGGGTCTTCTGGAAACACCATATATTTT. Translating gives CASSVPGSSGNTIYF.